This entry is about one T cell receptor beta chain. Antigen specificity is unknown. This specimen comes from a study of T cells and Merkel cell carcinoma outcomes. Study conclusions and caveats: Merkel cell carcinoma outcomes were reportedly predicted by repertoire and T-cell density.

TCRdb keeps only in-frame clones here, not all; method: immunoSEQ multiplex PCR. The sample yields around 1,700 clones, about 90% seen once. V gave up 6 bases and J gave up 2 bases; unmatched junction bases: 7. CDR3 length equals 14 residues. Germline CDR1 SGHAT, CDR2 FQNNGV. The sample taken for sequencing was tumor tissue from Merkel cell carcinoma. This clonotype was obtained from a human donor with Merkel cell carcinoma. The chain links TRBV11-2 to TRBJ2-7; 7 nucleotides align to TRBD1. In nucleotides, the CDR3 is TGTGCCAGCAGGTCCACCGGGACAGCCTACGAGCAGTACTTC. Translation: CASRSTGTAYEQYF.